The rows below give T cell receptor beta chains drawn from one sample of a study of blood T cell repertoires in COVID-19. Only in-frame clones appear in the TCRdb table, and some are missing; sequencing was by immunoSEQ multiplex PCR. Of some 60,000 clones listed, about nine tenths are singletons. The sample was peripheral blood. The receptors were sampled from a man aged 55 to 70 with acute or convalescent COVID-19. CDR3s include the opening cysteine and the closing phenylalanine or tryptophan. The D gene is left open where the match is weak. Some rows mark clone size as missing; the rest say once, few, many or name a class of expanded clone.

v_call	j_call	d_call	clone_size	cdr3_aa	cdr3_nt
TRBV7-9	TRBJ2-1	TRBD2	.	CASSTDPGGSYNEQFF	TGTGCCAGCAGCACCGACCCCGGGGGGTCCTACAATGAGCAGTTCTTC
TRBV5-1	TRBJ1-6	TRBD1	few	CASSSGGNSNNSPLHF	TGCGCCAGCAGCTCAGGGGGGAATAGTAATAATTCACCCCTCCACTTT
TRBV24-1	TRBJ2-7	TRBD1	once	CATSGLGQGSEQYF	TGTGCCACCAGTGGGCTAGGACAGGGAAGCGAGCAGTACTTC
TRBV28	TRBJ1-1	TRBD1	.	CASTDRVGTEAFF	TGTGCCAGCACCGACAGGGTGGGCACTGAAGCTTTCTTT
TRBV7-2	TRBJ1-5	.	.	CASSLLGSNQPQHF	TGTGCCAGCAGCCTCCTAGGAAGCAATCAGCCCCAGCATTTT
TRBV4-3	TRBJ1-1	.	.	CASSQDRGKGTEAFF	TGCGCCAGCAGCCAAGATAGGGGGAAGGGAACTGAAGCTTTCTTT
TRBV5-1	TRBJ2-1	TRBD1	.	CASRDRPLNEQFF	TGCGCCAGCCGGGACAGACCTCTTAATGAGCAGTTCTTC
TRBV5-1	TRBJ2-7	.	few	CASSLRGSDEQYF	TGCGCCAGCAGCTTGCGGGGTAGCGACGAGCAGTACTTC
TRBV5-1	TRBJ1-1	.	.	CASSLGDRMNTEAFF	TGCGCCAGCAGCTTGGGCGACAGAATGAACACTGAAGCTTTCTTT
TRBV6-2/TRBV6-3	TRBJ1-2	TRBD1	.	CASSPVSTGGSSGYGYTF	TGTGCCAGCAGCCCTGTTTCGACAGGGGGGTCCTCTGGGTATGGCTACACCTTC
TRBV2	TRBJ2-6	.	.	CASVYSGANVLTF	TGTGCCAGCGTTTACTCTGGGGCCAACGTCCTGACTTTC
TRBV20-1	TRBJ2-5	TRBD1	once	CSASPGGGETQYF	TGCAGTGCTAGTCCAGGGGGCGGTGAGACCCAGTACTTC
TRBV10-3	TRBJ1-1	.	.	CAIRIYRENTEAFF	TGTGCCATCAGGATTTACAGGGAGAACACTGAAGCTTTCTTT
TRBV27	TRBJ1-4	TRBD1	.	CASSFQDREDSLNEKLFF	TGTGCCAGCAGTTTCCAGGACAGGGAAGACTCCCTTAATGAAAAACTGTTTTTT
TRBV19	TRBJ2-1	TRBD1	once	CASSMVTGGQGEQFF	TGTGCCAGTAGTATGGTAACAGGGGGCCAGGGTGAGCAGTTCTTC
TRBV10-2	TRBJ2-2	TRBD2	once	CASSELAGATGELFF	TGCGCCAGCAGTGAACTAGCGGGAGCCACCGGGGAGCTGTTTTTT
TRBV11-3	TRBJ2-7	TRBD1	.	CASSSGGIYEQYF	TGTGCCAGCAGCTCAGGGGGAATTTACGAGCAGTACTTC
TRBV6-6	TRBJ2-2	TRBD2	few	CASSSRLAGAGELFF	TGTGCCAGCAGTTCGCGACTAGCGGGAGCCGGGGAGCTGTTTTTT
TRBV4-3	TRBJ2-7	.	.	CASSQDLAGVGEQYF	TGCGCCAGCAGCCAAGATTTGGCGGGCGTGGGCGAGCAGTACTTC
TRBV30	TRBJ2-1	TRBD1	once	CAWSSDRGSYNEQFF	TGTGCCTGGAGTAGTGACAGGGGCTCCTACAATGAGCAGTTCTTC
TRBV7-9	TRBJ1-2	.	few	CASSLVVSGIDYTF	TGTGCCAGCAGCTTAGTAGTGTCAGGGATTGACTACACCTTC
TRBV3-1/TRBV3-2	TRBJ1-1	.	.	CASSQDLGSTTEAFF	TGTGCCAGCAGCCAAGATCTAGGTTCCACCACTGAAGCTTTCTTT
TRBV5-5	TRBJ1-2	.	.	CASSLGPGSNYGYTF	TGTGCCAGCAGCTTGGGTCCAGGGTCTAACTATGGCTACACCTTC
TRBV4-2	TRBJ2-5	.	.	CASSPGRGRGEETQYF	TGTGCCAGCAGCCCAGGGAGGGGTAGGGGGGAAGAGACCCAGTACTTC